Described below is a single TCR beta chain sequence and its context. These data belong to a study of cytomegalovirus exposure and HLA in healthy donors. Study information: Counted in an early data release were approximately 80 million unique TCRs from HLA-typed donors.

The PCR employed 60 Vbeta primers together with 13 Jbeta primers. Repertoires were generated with immunoSEQ multiplex PCR, while TCRdb's copy carries only in-frame clones and drops some. The data contain some 120,000 clones, roughly three quarters of them singletons. V lost 10 bases and J 7 bases, leaving 17 bases between the germline ends. Per the germline V gene, CDR1 is SNHLY and CDR2 is FYNNEI. The CDR3 runs to 13 residues. The chain carries TRBV2 and TRBJ2-1; possible D gene TRBD2, 6 bases. Sequenced: PBMCs. This clonotype originated in a woman aged 25-40 years in good health and CMV-seronegative. The chain's CDR3 is CANDALAINEQFF. The CDR3 coding sequence is TGTGCCAACGATGCGCTAGCGATAAATGAGCAGTTCTTC.